Listed below are T cell receptor beta chains from one sample, sequenced in a study of blood T cells in healthy people across ages. TCRdb used MiXCR to reprocess the 5' RACE reads, holding one entry per CDR3 protein. The sample holds about 810,000 distinct CDR3 sequences, 35% to 40% seen once. The specimen sequenced was blood. The receptors shown here come from a man aged 18 to 29 in good health. Both conserved end residues are part of each CDR3. D genes are given only for firm matches. Clone size appears in some rows only: once, few, many, or a class for an expanded clone.

J gene,V gene,clone size,D gene,CDR3 protein,CDR3 DNA
TRBJ2-6,TRBV4-2,many,.,CASSLKQAYSGANVLTF,TGTGCCAGCAGCCTCAAGCAGGCCTACTCTGGGGCCAACGTCCTGACTTTC
TRBJ1-1,TRBV20-1,.,.,CSARSTLSRTRDEAFF,TGCAGTGCTAGATCGACACTTTCCCGTACCCGAGATGAAGCTTTCTTT
TRBJ2-7,TRBV20-1,.,TRBD1,CSAFYRQGFYEQYF,TGCAGTGCTTTCTATAGACAGGGTTTCTACGAGCAGTACTTC
TRBJ2-3,TRBV12-3/TRBV12-4,many,.,CASSFDGTSTDTQYF,TGTGCCAGCAGTTTCGATGGGACTAGCACAGATACGCAGTATTTT
TRBJ1-2,TRBV5-1,few,TRBD1,CASSLGQGAAFYGYTF,TGCGCCAGCAGCCTAGGACAGGGAGCGGCCTTCTATGGCTACACCTTC
TRBJ1-5,TRBV21-1,.,.,CASSSRMGQVNSNQPQHF,TGTGCCAGCAGCTCCCGGATGGGACAGGTAAATAGCAATCAGCCCCAGCATTTT
TRBJ1-2,TRBV20-1,few,.,CSARHPANYGYTF,TGCAGTGCCCGCCATCCTGCTAACTATGGCTACACCTTC
TRBJ2-7,TRBV12-3/TRBV12-4,many,TRBD2,CASSPMAGGYEQYF,TGTGCCAGCAGTCCGATGGCGGGGGGCTACGAGCAGTACTTC
TRBJ2-3,TRBV29-1,.,.,CSVKDSFLTDTQYF,TGCAGCGTAAAGGACAGTTTCCTCACAGATACGCAGTATTTT
TRBJ1-2,TRBV5-1,.,.,CASSSDGEGYGYTF,TGCGCCAGCAGCAGTGACGGGGAGGGCTATGGCTACACCTTC
TRBJ2-5,TRBV29-1,.,TRBD2,CSHLAGGTGETQYF,TGCAGTCATCTAGCGGGGGGAACAGGAGAGACCCAGTACTTC
TRBJ2-1,TRBV20-1,few,.,CSASQGGSYNEQFF,TGCAGTGCTAGTCAGGGGGGCTCCTACAATGAGCAGTTCTTC
TRBJ1-2,TRBV20-1,.,.,CSARFPSSNRANYGYTF,TGCAGTGCTAGATTTCCCTCTTCCAACAGGGCTAACTATGGCTACACCTTC
TRBJ2-7,TRBV29-1,few,.,CSVDGWRESYNEQYF,TGCAGCGTTGATGGTTGGAGGGAGTCCTACAATGAGCAGTACTTC
TRBJ1-1,TRBV6-5,.,.,CASSTEQVGAGAFF,TGTGCCAGCAGTACTGAGCAAGTAGGGGCTGGAGCTTTCTTT
TRBJ1-1,TRBV7-2,.,.,CASSSKGEGIETEAFF,TGTGCCAGCAGCTCCAAGGGAGAGGGAATTGAGACTGAAGCTTTCTTT
TRBJ2-3,TRBV7-9,few,.,CASSRKDTQYF,TGTGCCAGCAGCCGGAAGGATACGCAGTATTTT
TRBJ2-5,TRBV24-1,few,TRBD2,CATSDWTGGSQETQYF,TGTGCCACCAGTGACTGGACGGGGGGGTCCCAAGAGACCCAGTACTTC
TRBJ1-6,TRBV20-1,many,TRBD1,CSASARGRDNSPLHF,TGCAGTGCGAGTGCAAGGGGGCGCGATAATTCACCCCTCCACTTT
TRBJ2-1,TRBV9,many,.,CASSAEGPQFF,TGTGCCAGCAGCGCAGAGGGCCCCCAGTTCTTC
TRBJ1-1,TRBV4-2,.,.,CASSLPAVTEAFF,TGTGCCAGCAGCCTTCCCGCGGTCACTGAAGCTTTCTTT
TRBJ1-2,TRBV10-3,few,.,CAISESAGRGYTF,TGTGCCATCAGTGAGTCGGCAGGGAGAGGCTACACCTTC
TRBJ1-2,TRBV3-1,many,.,CASSQQISYGYTF,TGTGCCAGCAGCCAACAGATCAGCTATGGCTACACCTTC
TRBJ1-1,TRBV9,.,TRBD1,CASSVASGTGENTEAFF,TGTGCCAGCAGCGTTGCCTCCGGGACAGGGGAGAACACTGAAGCTTTCTTT
TRBJ2-1,TRBV5-1,.,.,CASSLEAGPETQFF,TGCGCCAGCAGCTTGGAAGCGGGCCCAGAGACCCAGTTCTTC
TRBJ1-2,TRBV29-1,.,.,CSVEDREYYGYTF,TGCAGCGTTGAAGATCGGGAGTACTATGGCTACACCTTC
TRBJ2-1,TRBV19,.,.,CASSIRSYNEQFF,TGTGCCAGTAGTATCCGAAGTTACAATGAGCAGTTCTTC
TRBJ2-7,TRBV29-1,.,.,CSVEKAIPPYF,TGCAGCGTTGAGAAGGCTATCCCCCCGTACTTC
TRBJ1-1,TRBV12-3/TRBV12-4,many,.,CASSYAAAFYTEAFF,TGTGCCAGCAGTTACGCGGCCGCTTTTTACACTGAAGCTTTCTTT
TRBJ1-1,TRBV5-6,once,TRBD1,CASSLNRGAYTEAFF,TGTGCCAGCAGCTTGAACAGGGGCGCATACACTGAAGCTTTCTTT
TRBJ2-3,TRBV6-6,few,TRBD1,CASSPRGQGKGDTQYF,TGTGCCAGCAGTCCTAGGGGACAGGGGAAGGGAGATACGCAGTATTTT
TRBJ2-7,TRBV7-2,.,.,CASSLALGPSYNEQYF,TGTGCCAGCAGCTTAGCACTTGGCCCATCCTACAATGAGCAGTACTTC
TRBJ1-1,TRBV29-1,.,.,CSVEGPGTEAFF,TGCAGCGTTGAAGGGCCGGGGACTGAAGCTTTCTTT
TRBJ2-5,TRBV12-3/TRBV12-4,.,.,CASRVAPAGTQYF,TGTGCCAGCAGAGTAGCGCCTGCTGGGACCCAGTACTTC
TRBJ2-2,TRBV2,few,.,CASQGFTGELFF,TGTGCCAGCCAGGGATTTACCGGGGAGCTGTTTTTT
TRBJ1-1,TRBV27,.,.,CASSSELNTEAFF,TGTGCCAGCAGTTCAGAGTTAAACACTGAAGCTTTCTTT
TRBJ2-1,TRBV5-1,few,.,CASSSLRGSAEQFF,TGCGCCAGCAGCTCCCTACGTGGGAGCGCTGAGCAGTTCTTC
TRBJ2-5,TRBV15,.,TRBD1,CATSREVTGGVQYF,TGTGCCACCAGCAGGGAGGTGACAGGGGGCGTCCAGTACTTC